The 32 T cell receptor beta chains below all came from one sample that was sequenced in a study of early stage breast cancer tumors. Profiled with immunoSEQ multiplex PCR; TCRdb holds only in-frame clones, not every one. The sample shows just over 70,000 clones, around 85% of them seen only once. Sequenced input: blood. Receptors were obtained from a person in their sixties or seventies with breast cancer.

This clone has only one observation. The chain is built from TRBV11-2 and TRBJ2-2; D not resolved. Looked up from germline, CDR1 is SGHAT and CDR2 is FQNNGV. V was trimmed by 6 bases and J by 8 bases, leaving 16 bases between them. The CDR3 covers 14 residues. CDR3 bases: TGTGCCAGCAGACTGGGGTCATTAAGGGGGGAGCTGTTTTTT. It specifies CASRLGSLRGELFF. Complete variable domain (other parts from reference TRBV11-2 and TRBJ2-2): EAGVAQSPRYKIIEKRQSVAFWCNPISGHATLYWYQQILGQGPKLLIQFQNNGVVDDSQLPKDRFSAERLKGVDSTLKIQPAKLEDSAVYLCASRLGSLRGELFFGEGSRLTVL.

J is TRBJ2-5 and V is TRBV30; 9 nucleotides agree with TRBD1. The CDR3 sequence is 14 residues long. Germline CDR1 is GTSNPN and CDR2 is SVGIG (reference sequence). With V trimmed by 0 bases and J by 5 bases, 4 bases remained unmatched. The CDR3 bases are TGTGCCTGGAGTGTACAGGGGGCAGGGGAGACCCAGTACTTC. This gives the protein CAWSVQGAGETQYF.

The CDR3 coding sequence is TGTGCCAGTAACTCCGACAGGAGTGCCTATGGCTACACCTTC. Its protein is CASNSDRSAYGYTF. This sequence joins TRBV19 and TRBJ1-2, with D tentatively TRBD1 (6 bases). Trimming pared 7 bases from V and 4 bases from J, leaving 16 bases between. This CDR3 contains 14 residues. Germline loops: CDR1 LNHDA, CDR2 SQIVND (reference sequence). Drawing the rest from reference TRBV19 and TRBJ1-2, the complete variable domain is DGGITQSPKYLFRKEGQNVTLSCEQNLNHDAMYWYRQDPGQGLRLIYYSQIVNDFQKGDIAEGYSVSREKKESFPLTVTSAQKNPTAFYLCASNSDRSAYGYTFGSGTRLTVV.

The chain is built from TRBV18 and TRBJ2-5; 11 bases agree with TRBD2. CDR1 and CDR2 (germline): KGHSH, LQKENI. The CDR3 sequence is 19 residues long. The V segment lost 4 bases and the J segment 14 bases; nucleotides outside the gene matches: 27. The chain's CDR3 is CASSRGTSGGTTRPSYLYF. CDR3 DNA sequence: TGTGCCAGCTCACGTGGGACTAGCGGAGGGACAACGAGACCCAGTTATCTCTACTTC.

The chain employs TRBV14 and TRBJ2-6, with TRBD1 as a possible D gene (5 bases). CDR3 length: 19 residues. CDR1 and CDR2 from the germline V gene are SGHDN and FVKESK. The germline V and J ends were trimmed by 0 bases and 5 bases, with 20 bases remaining between them. CDR3 DNA sequence: TGTGCCAGCAGCCAAGATGGCAGGACATTCCTTAATCGGGCCAACGTCCTGACTTTC. Translation gives CASSQDGRTFLNRANVLTF.

The chain combines TRBV6-5 with TRBJ2-3; 7 bases fit TRBD1. The CDR3 has 16 amino acids. CDR1 is MNHEY, CDR2 SVGAGI, per germline. The J segment lost 6 bases and the V segment lost 0 bases, leaving 9 bases of the junction unmatched. As DNA, the CDR3 is TGTGCCAGCAGTTACTCTCGTCAGGGGGATGCGGATACGCAGTATTTT. This sequence encodes CASSYSRQGDADTQYF.

J is TRBJ1-1 and V is TRBV6-5, with 7 bases lining up with TRBD1. In germline, CDR1 is MNHEY, CDR2 SVGAGI. The CDR3 length is 14 residues. With 6 bases clipped from V and 11 bases from J, the junction kept 15 bases outside the gene matches. The CDR3 region has the DNA TGTGCCAGCAGCCTGACAGGGCAGACCGAACGGGCTTTCTTT. This translates into CASSLTGQTERAFF.

This clone came up once. The CDR3 loop reads CASSPGQETQYF. In DNA form, the CDR3 reads TGTGCCAGCAGCCCGGGACAAGAGACCCAGTACTTC. The genes are TRBV5-4 and TRBJ2-5, with TRBD2 as a possible D gene (5 bases). Germline values: CDR1 SGHNT, CDR2 YYREEE (reference sequence). V lost 4 bases and J 2 bases, leaving 6 bases between the germline ends. CDR3 length: 12 residues.

This chain joins TRBV10-3 and TRBJ2-7; D may be TRBD1 or TRBD2 (5 bases each). CDR1 and CDR2 (germline): ENHRY, SYGVKD. The CDR3 totals 11 residues. V shed 10 bases and J shed 2 bases, with 9 bases lying between them. The CDR3, as DNA: TGTGCCACAGGGAGTACCTACGAGCAGTACTTC. Its protein is CATGSTYEQYF.

This clone was counted between two and nine times. The chain combines TRBV5-1 with TRBJ1-6, with D uncertain. Germline V CDR1 and CDR2: SGHRS, YFSETQ. V gave up 0 bases and J gave up 5 bases, with 6 bases separating them. The CDR3 runs 14 residues. CDR3 in amino acids: CASSLEGDNSPLHF. CDR3 in DNA: TGCGCCAGCAGCTTGGAAGGAGATAATTCACCCCTCCACTTT.

The chain is built from TRBV5-4 and TRBJ1-4; TRBD1 matches at 7 bases. V lost 4 bases to trimming and J lost 2 bases; unmatched junction nucleotides: 5. From germline, CDR1 is SGHNT and CDR2 YYREEE (reference sequence). The length of the CDR3 is 15 residues. CDR3 region: CASSHMGQTNEKLFF. CDR3 DNA: TGTGCCAGCAGCCACATGGGACAGACTAATGAAAAACTGTTTTTT.

This clone occurred a few times. The gene calls are TRBV5-1 and TRBJ2-1, with TRBD2 matching over 14 bases. CDR1 is SGHRS, CDR2 YFSETQ, per germline. The CDR3 contains 17 residues. The trim removed 4 bases at V and 10 bases at J, leaving 13 bases unmatched. CDR3 DNA: TGCGCCAGCAGCCCAGAGGGACTAGCGGGGGTTAGGGGGGAGCAGTTCTTC. Amino acid sequence: CASSPEGLAGVRGEQFF.

The chain couples TRBV4-1 to TRBJ1-1; unclear D gene. Germline CDR1 is MGHRA and CDR2 is YSYEKL. The CDR3 contains 17 residues. The V gene lost 0 bases and the J gene lost 1 base, with 15 bases spanning the gap. The CDR3 sequence: CASSQERNTARNTEAFF. The CDR3 DNA reads as TGCGCCAGCAGCCAAGAAAGAAATACGGCGAGGAACACTGAAGCTTTCTTT.

V usage is TRBV11-2 and J usage is TRBJ2-7; TRBD2 aligns across 7 bases. The V gene end was trimmed by 5 bases and the J gene end by 1 base; junction bases not matched to a gene: 5. Germline V gene data show CDR1 as SGHAT and CDR2 as FQNNGV. This CDR3 region has 14 residues. The CDR3 coding sequence is TGTGCCAGCAGCCCGCGAGCGGGGTCCTACGAGCAGTACTTC. It encodes CASSPRAGSYEQYF.

The chain links TRBV5-1 to TRBJ1-1; 7 bases match TRBD1. The germline CDR1 and CDR2 sequences are SGHRS and YFSETQ. The J segment lost 2 bases and the V segment lost 4 bases, leaving 5 bases of the junction unmatched. CDR3 length equals 14 residues. The CDR3 DNA is TGCGCCAGCAGCGCGGGACAGACCAACACTGAAGCTTTCTTT. Its translation: CASSAGQTNTEAFF.

Only one count was recorded for this clone. The chain links TRBV5-5 to TRBJ1-2; 7 bases match TRBD1. Germline V gene sequence: CDR1 SGHKS, CDR2 YYEKEE (reference sequence). V dropped 4 bases and J dropped 8; count of bases not matched to a gene: 20. The CDR3 length is 17 residues. The CDR3 reads CASSPAAGGLPQAGYTF. The CDR3 DNA follows: TGTGCCAGCAGCCCGGCGGCAGGGGGGCTGCCCCAGGCGGGCTACACCTTC. Supplemented by reference TRBV5-5 and TRBJ1-2, the full variable domain reads DAGVTQSPTHLIKTRGQQVTLRCSPISGHKSVSWYQQVLGQGPQFIFQYYEKEERGRGNFPDRFSARQFPNYSSELNVNALLLGDSALYLCASSPAAGGLPQAGYTFGSGTRLTVV.

V usage is TRBV27 and J usage is TRBJ2-3; TRBD2 aligns across 8 bases. V was clipped by 4 bases and J by 0 bases; unmatched bases: 6. The CDR3 runs 16 residues. The germline CDR1 and CDR2 sequences are MNHEY and SMNVEV (reference sequence). CDR3 bases: TGTGCCAGCAGTTCGACTAGCGACGCAAGCACAGATACGCAGTATTTT. Translation gives CASSSTSDASTDTQYF.

V and J are TRBV18 and TRBJ2-1; the D gene is possibly TRBD2 (6 bases). V lost 3 bases and J 8 bases, leaving 20 bases between the germline ends. CDR3 size: 16 residues. CDR1 and CDR2 from the germline V gene are KGHSH and LQKENI. The CDR3, as DNA: TGTGCCAGCTCACCGCAAGGTCGACTAGTTTTCTATGAGCAGTTCTTC. Translating it yields CASSPQGRLVFYEQFF.

The genes are TRBV27 and TRBJ2-7, with TRBD2 identical over 7 bases. This CDR3 has 14 residues. The trim removed 4 bases at V and 4 bases at J, leaving 7 bases unmatched. The germline CDR1 and CDR2 sequences are MNHEY and SMNVEV (reference sequence). CDR3 sequence (DNA): TGTGCCAGCAGTTCCGCTAGCGGACGGTACGAGCAGTACTTC. Amino acids: CASSSASGRYEQYF.

The chain joins TRBV11-2 to TRBJ1-4; TRBD1 might be the D (6 bases). The CDR3 consists of 15 residues. Germline V gene sequence: CDR1 SGHAT, CDR2 FQNNGV. Deletions cut 5 bases from V and 7 bases from J, with 17 bases between. The CDR3 here is CASSPRNRAGEKLFF. CDR3 nucleotides: TGTGCCAGCAGCCCCCGAAACAGGGCTGGTGAAAAACTGTTTTTT.

This clone occurred a few times. The chain uses TRBV19 and TRBJ2-1; TRBD2 agrees at 7 bases. Germline V CDR1 and CDR2: LNHDA, SQIVND (reference sequence). V was clipped by 7 bases and J by 8 bases; unmatched bases: 14. This CDR3 region has 15 residues. The CDR3 sequence is CASKRRTSGFDEQFF. CDR3 nucleotide sequence: TGTGCCAGTAAGAGGAGGACTAGTGGTTTCGATGAGCAGTTCTTC.

This clone has just one count. The chain uses TRBV10-3 and TRBJ2-1, with 9 bases fitting TRBD1. V trimming: 9 bases; J trimming: 3 bases; junction bases outside the gene matches: 6. CDR1 and CDR2 from the germline V gene are ENHRY and SYGVKD. The CDR3 runs to 14 residues. The CDR3 here is CAISPGQGYNEQFF. CDR3 DNA: TGTGCCATATCCCCGGGACAGGGCTACAATGAGCAGTTCTTC.

V gene TRBV6-6 combines with J gene TRBJ1-6; D is ambiguous. Germline assignment: CDR1 MNHNY and CDR2 SVGAGI (reference sequence). This CDR3 contains 14 residues. V shed 6 bases and J shed 0 bases, with 6 bases lying between them. CDR3 sequence (DNA): TGTGCCAGCAGCGCTAGCTCCTATAATTCACCCCTCCACTTT. This gives the protein CASSASSYNSPLHF.

The chain combines TRBV2 with TRBJ2-2, with D perhaps matching TRBD1 or TRBD2 (5 bases each). V lost 5 bases, J lost 7 bases, and 17 bases lay in between. CDR3 length: 15 residues. Germline V CDR1 and CDR2: SNHLY, FYNNEI. The CDR3 sequence is CASSPGRFGVGELFF. In DNA form, the CDR3 reads TGTGCCAGCAGTCCGGGACGATTTGGTGTCGGGGAGCTGTTTTTT.

The chain is built from TRBV7-3 and TRBJ2-2; 11 nucleotides match TRBD1. CDR1 and CDR2 (germline): SGHTA, FQGTGA. CDR3 length: 16 amino acids. Trimming cost V 4 bases and J 5 bases; bases outside gene matches: 6. The CDR3 loop is CASSSRGTGGTGELFF. The CDR3 bases are TGTGCCAGCAGCTCGAGAGGGACAGGGGGGACCGGGGAGCTGTTTTTT.

In this sample, this clone turned up a few times. This chain connects TRBV6-5 to TRBJ2-7; D gene uncertain. V was shortened by 0 bases and J by 4 bases, with 13 bases between the two germline ends. Germline V gene sequence: CDR1 MNHEY, CDR2 SVGAGI. This CDR3 region has 15 residues. The CDR3 is CASSYSILAVYEQYF. CDR3 in DNA: TGTGCCAGCAGTTACTCGATTCTCGCGGTATACGAGCAGTACTTC.

The gene calls are TRBV4-1 and TRBJ1-1, with D perhaps TRBD1 (5 bases). This CDR3 is 14 amino acids long. Germline V gene lookup returns CDR1 MGHRA and CDR2 YSYEKL. V lost 3 bases and J lost 4, with 12 bases in between. CDR3 sequence (DNA): TGCGCCAGCAGCCACCCCCAGGGTCCCACTGAAGCTTTCTTT. It specifies CASSHPQGPTEAFF.

J is TRBJ1-2 and V is TRBV28; TRBD1 might be the D (5 bases). V lost 5 bases and J 3 bases, leaving 16 bases between the germline ends. The germline CDR1 and CDR2 sequences are MDHEN and SYDVKM. This CDR3 has 15 residues. DNA for the CDR3: TGTGCCAGCAGTCCCCCGGGGGTTCAGTACTATGGCTACACCTTC. It specifies CASSPPGVQYYGYTF.

The chain joins TRBV5-5 to TRBJ2-7; tentatively, D is TRBD2 (5 bases). V was pared by 6 bases and J by 3 bases, with 16 bases between. The CDR3 has 14 amino acids. Germline V gives CDR1 SGHKS, CDR2 YYEKEE (reference sequence). CDR3 residues: CASTISYEGYEQYF. DNA of the CDR3: TGTGCCAGCACTATTTCCTACGAGGGCTACGAGCAGTACTTC.

The genes are TRBV30 and TRBJ2-7; the D gene is possibly TRBD1 (5 bases). Looked up from germline, CDR1 is GTSNPN and CDR2 is SVGIG (reference sequence). The CDR3 is 16 residues long. V was clipped by 4 bases and J by 6 bases, with 25 bases between them. In DNA, the CDR3 is TGTGCCTGGACCCAAGGTGGGGCTCAGGCCTCGTCCGAGCAGTACTTC. Encoded protein: CAWTQGGAQASSEQYF.

The V gene is TRBV9, the J gene TRBJ2-7, with TRBD2 matching 8 bases. Trimming removed 3 bases from V and 1 base from J; junction bases left unmatched: 6. CDR3 length equals 15 residues. Germline CDR1 and CDR2: SGDLS and YYNGEE. CDR3 protein: CASSAQAGGSYEQYF. For the CDR3, the DNA is TGTGCCAGCAGCGCCCAGGCGGGGGGATCCTACGAGCAGTACTTC.

This clone has just a few counts. This chain links TRBV7-8 with TRBJ1-5; no clear D gene. V was shortened by 0 bases and J by 5 bases, with 5 bases between the two germline ends. The CDR3 is 13 residues long. Germline V CDR1 and CDR2: SGHVS, FQNEAQ. The CDR3 loop reads CASSLANYQPQHF. CDR3 DNA: TGTGCCAGCAGCTTAGCGAACTATCAGCCCCAGCATTTT.